The 28 T cell receptor beta chains presented below share a single source sample, sequenced in a study of CD8+ T cells in alopecia areata. RNA extraction was followed by reverse transcription into cDNA, which acted as the sequencing template. The repertoire was sequenced with immunoSEQ multiplex PCR; TCRdb's copy has only in-frame clones and lacks some. The sample lists about 70,000 clones, 25% to 35% occurring once. The treatment is: oral pan-JAK inhibitor, 5-10 mg twice daily. The sequenced sample was CD8+ T cells sorted from blood, obtained at week 4, from a patient treated with tofacitinib. The receptors were gathered from a human donor with alopecia areata.

This sequence joins TRBV19 and TRBJ2-5; no definite D call. V was cut by 6 bases and J by 7 bases, with 12 bases left in between. Per the germline V gene, CDR1 is LNHDA and CDR2 is SQIVND (reference sequence). The CDR3 consists of 12 residues. CDR3 bases: TGTGCCAGTAGCCCCGCCCCGGGGACCCAGTACTTC. Translation: CASSPAPGTQYF.

The genes are TRBV6-1 and TRBJ2-7; D remains unclear. Trimming left V 8 bases short and J 2 bases short, with 16 bases between. This CDR3 contains 14 residues. Per the germline V gene, CDR1 is MNHNS and CDR2 is SASEGT. CDR3 residues: CASYDGGYPYEQYF. CDR3 coding DNA: TGTGCCAGCTACGACGGCGGCTACCCCTACGAGCAGTACTTC.

The V and J genes are TRBV19 and TRBJ2-7, with 9 positions matching TRBD1. The CDR3 extends over 13 amino acids. The ends lost 8 bases at V and 5 bases at J; junction bases unmatched: 7. CDR1 is LNHDA, CDR2 SQIVND, per germline (reference sequence). CDR3 residues: CASADRGGDEQYF. CDR3 coding DNA: TGTGCCAGTGCGGACAGGGGAGGCGACGAGCAGTACTTC.

The gene calls are TRBV30 and TRBJ2-2, with 8 nucleotides matching TRBD1. Trimming removed 5 bases from V and 7 bases from J; junction bases left unmatched: 3. From germline, CDR1 is GTSNPN and CDR2 SVGIG (reference sequence). The CDR3 extends over 12 amino acids. As DNA, the CDR3 is TGTGCCTGGGGACAGGGAAGCGGGGAGCTGTTTTTT. Translated, it gives CAWGQGSGELFF.

This clone came up a few times. CDR3 protein: CATSNLPGLAGRAKNIQYF. The DNA for the CDR3 is TGTGCCACCAGCAACCTCCCGGGACTAGCGGGAAGAGCCAAAAACATTCAGTACTTC. The chain uses TRBV15 and TRBJ2-4, with 13 positions matching TRBD2. There are 19 residues in the CDR3. The germline V gene encodes CDR1 LNHNV and CDR2 YYDKDF (reference sequence). The V gene end was trimmed by 4 bases and the J gene end by 0 bases; junction bases not matched to a gene: 9.

This clone has just a few counts. The chain couples TRBV2 to TRBJ1-2, with D uncertain. This CDR3 comprises 15 residues. Trimming removed 0 bases at V and 1 base at J, with 9 bases between. CDR1 and CDR2 from the germline V gene are SNHLY and FYNNEI. CDR3 protein: CASSEAAEVNYGYTF. CDR3 nucleotide sequence: TGTGCCAGCAGTGAAGCGGCAGAAGTTAACTATGGCTACACCTTC.

This clone was counted between two and nine times. The chain is built from TRBV29-1 and TRBJ2-2; D is uncertain. Per germline, CDR1 SQVTM and CDR2 ANQGSEA. CDR3 length: 12 amino acids. V shed 8 bases and J shed 1 base, with 8 bases lying between them. CDR3 protein: CSSIGNTGELFF. Written as DNA, the CDR3 is TGCAGCTCCATAGGGAACACCGGGGAGCTGTTTTTT.

The chain links TRBV7-9 to TRBJ1-4; no reliable D call. Trimming stripped 5 bases from V and 1 base from J, with 8 bases between. Germline V gene sequence: CDR1 SEHNR, CDR2 FQNEAQ (reference sequence). This CDR3 has 14 residues. The CDR3 loop is CASSVTGTNEKLFF. The CDR3 DNA follows: TGTGCCAGCAGCGTTACGGGAACTAATGAAAAACTGTTTTTT.

DNA of the CDR3: TGTGCCAGCAGCGTCGACAGGGACGTCTATGGCTACACCTTC. As protein: CASSVDRDVYGYTF. V gene TRBV9 combines with J gene TRBJ1-2; TRBD1 aligns across 7 bases. Trimming at V came to 2 bases and at J to 4 bases, leaving 5 bases not matched to a gene. CDR3 length: 14 residues. Germline values: CDR1 SGDLS, CDR2 YYNGEE.

The CDR3 DNA reads TGTGCCAGCAGTTACGGGGCGGGAGTTCGAAATGAGCAGTTCTTC. Translating gives CASSYGAGVRNEQFF. This chain joins TRBV6-5 and TRBJ2-1; TRBD2 matches 7 bases. V lost 2 bases, J lost 7 bases, and 8 bases stayed unmatched. CDR1 and CDR2 from the germline V gene are MNHEY and SVGAGI. The CDR3 covers 15 residues.

This chain uses TRBV27 with TRBJ2-4; D uncertain. The CDR3 is 15 amino acids. Between the trimmed V and J ends, which lost 3 bases and 1 base, there was a span of 10 bases. The germline gives CDR1 MNHEY, CDR2 SMNVEV (reference sequence). The CDR3 reads CASSFSGSAKNIQYF. CDR3 sequence (DNA): TGTGCCAGCAGTTTCTCGGGTTCGGCCAAAAACATTCAGTACTTC.

This clone was detected a few times. The V gene is TRBV30, the J gene TRBJ2-7, with D unresolved. CDR1 and CDR2 from the germline V gene are GTSNPN and SVGIG (reference sequence). CDR3 size: 12 residues. V lost 0 bases, J lost 6 bases, and 9 bases lay in between. The CDR3 bases are TGTGCCTGGAGTGTAACGGGCTCCGAGCAGTACTTC. It specifies CAWSVTGSEQYF. The full variable domain, with the rest looked up from reference TRBV30 and TRBJ2-7, is SQTIHQWPATLVQPVGSPLSLECTVEGTSNPNLYWYRQAAGRGLQLLFYSVGIGQISSEVPQNLSASRPQDRQFILSSKKLLLSDSGFYLCAWSVTGSEQYFGPGTRLTVT.

V usage is TRBV9 and J usage is TRBJ1-5; D is perhaps TRBD1 (5 bases). Germline-derived CDR1 and CDR2 are SGDLS and YYNGEE. This CDR3 is built from 13 residues. V gave up 4 bases and J gave up 5 bases, with 10 bases separating them. CDR3 bases: TGTGCCAGCAGCCTGGGAGGGGATCAGCCCCAGCATTTT. This gives the protein CASSLGGDQPQHF.

V gene TRBV5-1 combines with J gene TRBJ2-7, with D perhaps matching TRBD2 (6 bases). Germline V gene lookup returns CDR1 SGHRS and CDR2 YFSETQ. The CDR3 is made up of 15 amino acids. The germline V and J ends were trimmed by 3 bases and 3 bases, with 16 bases remaining between them. CDR3 in amino acids: CASSSTGTYNYEQYF. As DNA, the CDR3 is TGCGCCAGCAGCTCCACCGGGACTTACAACTACGAGCAGTACTTC. The full variable domain, rest sourced from reference TRBV5-1 and TRBJ2-7, is KAGVTQTPRYLIKTRGQQVTLSCSPISGHRSVSWYQQTPGQGLQFLFEYFSETQRNKGNFPGRFSGRQFSNSRSEMNVSTLELGDSALYLCASSSTGTYNYEQYFGPGTRLTVT.

This chain connects TRBV29-1 to TRBJ2-1; TRBD2 agrees at 10 bases. This CDR3 is 15 amino acids long. Germline assignment: CDR1 SQVTM and CDR2 ANQGSEA. Trimming removed 4 bases from V and 2 bases from J; junction bases left unmatched: 5. The CDR3 loop reads CSVALAGITYNEQFF. Here the CDR3 DNA reads TGCAGCGTTGCACTAGCGGGAATCACCTACAATGAGCAGTTCTTC.

This clone was seen only a few times. The chain joins TRBV27 to TRBJ2-1, with 10 bases that match TRBD1. Germline V CDR1 and CDR2: MNHEY, SMNVEV (reference sequence). The CDR3 is 13 residues long. The J segment lost 10 bases and the V segment lost 4 bases, leaving 4 bases of the junction unmatched. The CDR3 sequence: CASSWGQGSEQFF. CDR3 DNA sequence: TGTGCCAGCAGTTGGGGACAGGGGAGCGAGCAGTTCTTC.

This chain joins TRBV29-1 and TRBJ1-4, with D tentatively TRBD1 (6 bases). Looked up from germline, CDR1 is SQVTM and CDR2 is ANQGSEA. This CDR3 comprises 13 residues. The V and J ends lost 7 bases and 4 bases respectively, with 13 bases between them. Here the CDR3 DNA reads TGCAGCGGGAGACCAGGGGATAATGAAAAACTGTTTTTT. Protein sequence: CSGRPGDNEKLFF.

This clone was recorded a few times. V usage is TRBV19 and J usage is TRBJ2-7, with D tentatively TRBD2 (5 bases). CDR3 length: 12 residues. Trimming stripped 4 bases from V and 4 bases from J, with 8 bases between. Germline V gene lookup returns CDR1 LNHDA and CDR2 SQIVND (reference sequence). The CDR3 sequence is CASSSGGYEQYF. The CDR3 DNA reads TGTGCCAGTAGTAGTGGAGGATACGAGCAGTACTTC.

The V and J genes are TRBV11-2 and TRBJ1-1; D unresolved. Germline V CDR1 and CDR2: SGHAT, FQNNGV. V shed 1 base and J shed 4 bases, with 13 bases lying between them. This CDR3 has 15 amino acids. As DNA, the CDR3 is TGTGCCAGCAGCTTAGGTAACAGCCAGTTCACTGAAGCTTTCTTT. It specifies CASSLGNSQFTEAFF.

This clone turned up a few times. This chain connects TRBV5-6 to TRBJ2-7; D gene uncertain. Trimming removed 1 base at V and 2 bases at J, with 4 bases between. CDR3 length: 12 residues. CDR1 is SGHDT, CDR2 YYEEEE, per germline. CDR3 coding DNA: TGTGCCAGCAGCTTGCAGACCTACGAGCAGTACTTC. Encoded protein: CASSLQTYEQYF.

This CDR3 is CASSRLGNNEQFF. The CDR3 region has the DNA TGTGCCAGCAGCCGCCTGGGGAACAATGAGCAGTTCTTC. The V gene is TRBV6-5, the J gene TRBJ2-1; D call uncertain. The V and J ends lost 6 bases and 5 bases respectively, with 11 bases between them. Germline lookup yields CDR1 MNHEY and CDR2 SVGAGI. The CDR3 extends over 13 amino acids.

This chain joins TRBV29-1 and TRBJ2-5; D is uncertain. Trimming took off 1 base at V and 8 bases at J, with 11 bases between the two ends. Germline assignment: CDR1 SQVTM and CDR2 ANQGSEA. The CDR3 consists of 12 residues. The CDR3 here is CSVEVENPTQYF. CDR3 in DNA: TGCAGCGTTGAAGTAGAGAACCCCACCCAGTACTTC.

This clone was observed a few times. The chain is built from TRBV4-3 and TRBJ2-7; no clear D gene. V gave up 2 bases and J gave up 3 bases, with 14 bases separating them. The CDR3 loop spans 15 amino acids. Germline V gene lookup returns CDR1 LGHNA and CDR2 YSLEER. The CDR3 here is CASSQYAEGFYEQYF. As DNA, the CDR3 is TGCGCCAGCAGCCAATACGCGGAAGGGTTCTACGAGCAGTACTTC.

V is TRBV29-1 and J is TRBJ2-7; 8 positions match TRBD1. J lost 4 bases, V lost 1 base, and 6 bases had no gene match. Germline lookup yields CDR1 SQVTM and CDR2 ANQGSEA. The CDR3 sequence is 14 residues long. CDR3 residues: CSVEGTGSNYEQYF. CDR3 coding DNA: TGCAGCGTTGAAGGGACAGGGAGTAATTACGAGCAGTACTTC.

This chain joins TRBV5-1 and TRBJ1-1; D gene ambiguous. CDR3 size: 14 residues. Germline-derived CDR1 and CDR2 are SGHRS and YFSETQ. V lost 4 bases and J 1 base, leaving 11 bases between the germline ends. CDR3: CASSERTGNTEAFF. The CDR3 coding sequence is TGCGCCAGCAGCGAGAGGACGGGGAACACTGAAGCTTTCTTT.

The gene calls are TRBV30 and TRBJ1-3; the D is unclear. The CDR3 consists of 11 residues. The V end was cut by 4 bases, the J end by 7 bases, with 8 bases between. The germline CDR1 and CDR2 sequences are GTSNPN and SVGIG (reference sequence). This CDR3 is CAWKLGNTIYF. The DNA of the CDR3 is TGTGCCTGGAAGCTGGGGAACACCATATATTTT.

This clone was counted only a few times. V and J are TRBV30 and TRBJ2-1; D is uncertain. The germline gives CDR1 GTSNPN, CDR2 SVGIG (reference sequence). Trimming shortened V by 6 bases and J by 4 bases, and 4 bases separated the two germline ends. This CDR3 has 10 amino acids. CDR3 sequence reads: CACHYNEQFF. The CDR3 coding sequence is TGTGCCTGCCATTACAATGAGCAGTTCTTC.

This clone was recorded a few times. V gene TRBV29-1 combines with J gene TRBJ2-7; the match to TRBD1 covers 9 bases. J gave up 2 bases and V 4 bases, and 6 bases lay outside the gene matches. The CDR3 spans 14 residues. The germline CDR1 and CDR2 sequences are SQVTM and ANQGSEA. The CDR3 bases are TGCAGCGTTGGGGGGACAGGGACGACCTACGAGCAGTACTTC. Amino acids: CSVGGTGTTYEQYF.